This T cell receptor (beta chain) is drawn from a study of graft-versus-host responses after intestinal transplantation. Study overall: Multivisceral, liver-intestinal, or isolated intestinal grafts went to recipients. Every recipient underwent anti-thymocyte globulin induction, then tacrolimus and steroids for about three years. Points from the study as a whole: Marrow from the recipient contained GvH clones, some of which had appeared first in ileum or blood.

The V gene's germline CDR1 is SGHNT and CDR2 YYREEE (reference sequence). V was clipped by 0 bases and J by 0 bases; unmatched bases: 8. The CDR3 loop spans 18 amino acids. This clone was observed a handful of times. Its antigen is still unknown. TCRdb's copy holds only in-frame clones and misses some; the assay was immunoSEQ multiplex PCR. The sample records tens of thousands of clones, roughly 84% being singletons. The sample in question was unstimulated CD4+ T cells sorted from spleen or lymph node cells, obtained before transplant. This chain connects TRBV5-4 to TRBJ2-7; 11 nucleotides agree with TRBD2. This TCR was recovered from a human donor who was the organ donor for an intestinal transplant. CDR3 coding DNA: TGTGCCAGCAGCTTGGGAGCCTTAGCGGGAGGGGGCTCCTACGAGCAGTACTTC. It is translated as CASSLGALAGGGSYEQYF.